A selection of T cell receptor beta chains follows, all from one sample in a study of Ad26.COV2.S vaccination and SARS-CoV-2 variants. Assay used: immunoSEQ multiplex PCR; TCRdb lists only in-frame clones, some missing. The sample lists about 350,000 clones, approximately 86% occurring once. This specimen consisted of peripheral blood, obtained in a trial of Ad26.COV2.S vaccine versus placebo. These receptors all come from a person aged 18 to 59 who received the Ad26.COV2.S COVID-19 vaccine or a placebo. Each CDR3 is given with its conserved first and last residue. A D gene is named only where the DNA matches it firmly. Where a row states a size, it is once, few, many or the class of an expanded clone; other rows omit it.

cdr3_length j_call v_call d_call clone_size cdr3_aa cdr3_nt
11 TRBJ1-1 TRBV28 - - CASIGGNEAFF TGTGCCAGCATAGGAGGAAATGAAGCTTTCTTT
16 TRBJ2-3 TRBV27 TRBD2 - CASSLFTSGVTDTQYF TGTGCCAGCAGTTTATTTACTAGCGGCGTCACAGATACGCAGTATTTT
14 TRBJ1-1 TRBV5-4 TRBD1 - CASSLTGVQTEAFF TGTGCCAGCAGCTTGACAGGGGTTCAGACTGAAGCTTTCTTT
14 TRBJ1-6 TRBV30 - - CAWRYREDNSPLHF TGTGCCTGGCGGTACAGGGAGGATAATTCACCCCTCCACTTT
13 TRBJ2-5 TRBV7-9 - many CASSPRGPETQYF TGTGCCAGCAGCCCCCGGGGGCCAGAGACCCAGTACTTC
14 TRBJ2-3 TRBV7-9 TRBD2 - CASSSGGSTDTQYF TGTGCCAGCAGCAGCGGGGGGAGCACAGATACGCAGTATTTT
14 TRBJ2-2 TRBV30 TRBD2 - CAWGRREATGELFF TGTGCCTGGGGGCGGCGGGAGGCCACCGGGGAGCTGTTTTTT
12 TRBJ2-1 TRBV24-1 - - CATSVGYNEQFF TGTGCCACCAGTGTCGGCTACAATGAGCAGTTCTTC
17 TRBJ2-2 TRBV4-3 TRBD2 - CASSQPGLAGVAGELFF TGCGCCAGCAGCCAACCGGGACTAGCGGGAGTCGCCGGGGAGCTGTTTTTT
14 TRBJ1-1 TRBV5-6 - once CASSLLTLVSEAFF TGTGCCAGCAGCTTGCTGACACTGGTCTCTGAAGCTTTCTTT
15 TRBJ1-2 TRBV28 TRBD1 - CASSRSSQGLYGYTF TGTGCCAGCAGTCGCTCCTCACAGGGGTTATATGGCTACACCTTC
17 TRBJ2-2 TRBV7-6 - - CASSSYPSVKDTGELFF TGTGCCAGCAGCTCCTACCCGAGCGTAAAGGACACCGGGGAGCTGTTTTTT
17 TRBJ1-3 TRBV11-2 - - CASSLSQFTSSGNTIYF TGTGCCAGCAGCTTATCCCAGTTTACATCGTCTGGAAACACCATATATTTT
15 TRBJ2-7 TRBV5-1 - - CASSLAGRTSYEQYF TGCGCCAGCAGCTTGGCAGGGCGTACCTCCTACGAGCAGTACTTC
16 TRBJ1-1 TRBV7-2 - - CASSLRVPAGNTEAFF TGTGCCAGCAGTCTTAGAGTGCCGGCAGGTAACACTGAAGCTTTCTTT
20 TRBJ2-4 TRBV4-3 TRBD2 - CASSQEGGLAGYLAKNIQYF TGCGCCAGCAGCCAAGAGGGGGGACTAGCGGGGTATCTAGCCAAAAACATTCAGTACTTC
15 TRBJ2-7 TRBV28 TRBD2 - CASSLSSGVSYEQYF TGTGCCAGCAGTTTATCGAGCGGGGTCTCCTACGAGCAGTACTTC
17 TRBJ2-1 TRBV4-3 TRBD2 - CASSPESGGGSYNEQFF TGCGCCAGCAGCCCCGAAAGCGGGGGGGGGTCCTACAATGAGCAGTTCTTC
17 TRBJ1-2 TRBV18 - - CASSPYSPGSRDYGYTF TGTGCCAGCTCACCCTATTCCCCGGGCAGTAGGGACTATGGCTACACCTTC
13 TRBJ2-7 TRBV5-1 - - CASSWDGITEQYF TGCGCCAGCAGCTGGGACGGAATAACCGAGCAGTACTTC
16 TRBJ2-7 TRBV6-2/TRBV6-3 - - CASSYSLGGTGYEQYF TGTGCCAGCAGTTATTCCCTGGGTGGAACTGGATACGAGCAGTACTTC
14 TRBJ2-5 TRBV10-1 - - CASRDPRVRETQYF TGCGCCAGCAGAGACCCCAGGGTACGCGAGACCCAGTACTTC
13 TRBJ1-6 TRBV28 TRBD1 - CATKGQGSSPLHF TGTGCCACTAAGGGACAGGGAAGTTCACCCCTCCACTTT
14 TRBJ1-1 TRBV5-1 TRBD1 once CASSWGQGATEAFF TGCGCCAGCAGCTGGGGACAGGGGGCCACTGAAGCTTTCTTT
12 TRBJ1-6 TRBV5-1 - - CASSKTNSPLHF TGCGCCAGCAGCAAGACTAATTCACCCCTCCACTTT
16 TRBJ1-6 TRBV7-2 - few CASSPLGGLGDSPLHF TGTGCCAGCAGCCCCTTGGGGGGGCTAGGGGATTCACCCCTCCACTTT
19 TRBJ2-1 TRBV21-1 - - CASSKGPAGETNSYNEQFF TGTGCCAGCAGCAAAGGGCCAGCGGGAGAAACCAACTCCTACAATGAGCAGTTCTTC
13 TRBJ2-7 TRBV3-1/TRBV3-2 - once CASSQDHLREQYF TGTGCCAGCAGCCAAGACCACCTTCGCGAGCAGTACTTC
13 TRBJ1-2 TRBV6-1 - - CASSEGADYGYTF TGTGCCAGCAGTGAAGGAGCTGACTATGGCTACACCTTC
12 TRBJ1-1 TRBV12-3/TRBV12-4 - - CASRTRGTEAFF TGTGCCAGCAGGACCAGGGGTACTGAAGCTTTCTTT
13 TRBJ1-2 TRBV24-1 - - CATSDLAGYGYTF TGTGCCACCAGTGATTTGGCCGGGTATGGCTACACCTTC
13 TRBJ1-1 TRBV18 - - CASSPGALREAFF TGTGCCAGCTCACCAGGGGCCTTACGTGAAGCTTTCTTT
11 TRBJ1-2 TRBV20-1 - - CSGPLPRGYTF TGCAGTGGACCACTACCGCGGGGCTACACCTTC
15 TRBJ1-1 TRBV5-8 - - CASSLGPGWGTEAFF TGTGCCAGCAGCTTGGGTCCAGGGTGGGGCACTGAAGCTTTCTTT
15 TRBJ2-3 TRBV25-1 - - CASSVAGLSTDTQYF TGTGCCAGCAGTGTGGCAGGTCTTAGCACAGATACGCAGTATTTT
13 TRBJ2-1 TRBV24-1 TRBD1 - CATSEADRVRQFF TGTGCCACCAGTGAGGCCGACAGGGTGCGACAGTTCTTC
14 TRBJ1-1 TRBV7-2 - - CASSLAPGDTEAFF TGTGCCAGCAGCTTAGCGCCGGGGGACACTGAAGCTTTCTTT
15 TRBJ1-1 TRBV10-3 TRBD1 - CAIRTGQGQNTEAFF TGTGCCATCAGGACCGGACAGGGACAGAACACTGAAGCTTTCTTT
16 TRBJ1-5 TRBV6-2/TRBV6-3 TRBD1 few CASSYWDRGLDQPQHF TGTGCCAGCAGTTATTGGGACAGGGGCTTGGATCAGCCCCAGCATTTT
15 TRBJ2-1 TRBV18 - - CASSGSTLGYNEQFF TGTGCCAGCTCTGGCAGCACCCTGGGCTACAATGAGCAGTTCTTC
14 TRBJ2-5 TRBV5-4 TRBD1 - CASSKGQRKETQYF TGTGCCAGCAGCAAGGGACAGAGAAAAGAGACCCAGTACTTC
13 TRBJ2-7 TRBV30 TRBD1 - CACMTGSSYEQYF TGTGCCTGCATGACAGGGAGCTCCTACGAGCAGTACTTC
14 TRBJ1-4 TRBV6-5 TRBD1 - CASSPTGVGEKLFF TGTGCCAGCAGCCCGACAGGGGTAGGAGAAAAACTGTTTTTT
14 TRBJ2-1 TRBV27 - - CASSRAMSHNEQFF TGTGCCAGCAGCCGAGCTATGAGCCACAATGAGCAGTTCTTC
12 TRBJ1-1 TRBV4-1 - - CASSQDFTEAFF TGCGCCAGCAGCCAAGACTTCACTGAAGCTTTCTTT
15 TRBJ1-5 TRBV6-2/TRBV6-3 - - CASSWAVGINQPQHF TGTGCCAGCAGTTGGGCAGTAGGGATAAATCAGCCCCAGCATTTT
17 TRBJ2-6 TRBV19 TRBD2 - CARRGLAYFSGANVLTF TGCGCCCGGCGGGGACTAGCTTACTTCTCTGGGGCCAACGTCCTGACTTTC
16 TRBJ2-3 TRBV27 - - CASSLEGAGGTDTQYF TGTGCCAGCAGTTTGGAAGGGGCTGGGGGCACAGATACGCAGTATTTT
13 TRBJ1-1 TRBV28 - - CASSLEGNTEAFF TGTGCCAGCAGTTTGGAGGGGAACACTGAAGCTTTCTTT
13 TRBJ2-7 TRBV27 - - CASSSGTGYEQYF TGTGCCAGCAGTTCCGGGACCGGCTACGAGCAGTACTTC
15 TRBJ2-7 TRBV6-5 TRBD1 - CASSPGTGFFYEQYF TGTGCCAGCAGTCCCGGGACAGGGTTCTTCTACGAGCAGTACTTC
16 TRBJ1-1 TRBV7-9 TRBD1 few CASSLTQGASNTEAFF TGTGCCAGCAGCTTAACCCAGGGGGCTTCGAACACTGAAGCTTTCTTT
12 TRBJ1-5 TRBV6-6 TRBD1 - CATRTGDQPQHF TGTGCCACGAGGACAGGAGATCAGCCCCAGCATTTT
14 TRBJ2-6 TRBV18 - - CASSPLEGANVLTF TGTGCCAGCTCCCCCTTGGAGGGGGCCAACGTCCTGACTTTC
16 TRBJ2-7 TRBV4-1 TRBD2 - CASSRAGLAIAYEQYF TGCGCCAGCAGCCGGGCAGGACTAGCTATCGCCTACGAGCAGTACTTC
13 TRBJ1-1 TRBV19 - - CASSTGNAKGAFF TGTGCCAGTAGTACAGGCAATGCGAAGGGAGCTTTCTTT
12 TRBJ2-4 TRBV24-1 - - CATKGAGNIQYF TGTGCCACCAAAGGGGCGGGAAACATTCAGTACTTC
16 TRBJ2-5 TRBV4-3 TRBD2 - CASSQAPGGTQETQYF TGCGCCAGCAGCCAAGCCCCCGGGGGGACCCAAGAGACCCAGTACTTC
13 TRBJ1-1 TRBV7-2 TRBD1 - CASSLDRGRSAFF TGTGCCAGCAGCTTAGACAGGGGGCGGTCAGCTTTCTTT
15 TRBJ2-3 TRBV19 TRBD2 - CASAQGAGGRDTQYF TGTGCCAGTGCCCAAGGTGCGGGGGGAAGAGATACGCAGTATTTT